This T cell receptor beta chain was found in a study of beta chain features in type 1 diabetes. Findings and caveats of the study: TCRB rearrangement may or may not be influenced by HLA type; here this remained unresolved. Reads derived from cDNA could over-represent cells showing high TCR expression.

cDNA synthesis used the whole RNA isolate, giving expressed TCRB sequences. Assay used: immunoSEQ multiplex PCR; TCRdb lists only in-frame clones, some missing. Among over 300,000 clones listed, under 8.5% were seen once. Comments on this clone: As yet, its antigen is unknown.

Germline V CDR1 and CDR2: SEHNR, FQNEAQ (reference sequence). Deletions cut 3 bases from V and 5 bases from J, with 8 bases between. CDR3 length equals 12 residues. The TCR comes from a woman between 18 and 29 years old in good health. This sequence joins TRBV7-9 and TRBJ2-7, with D uncertain. Material for sequencing was central memory CD4+ T cells from blood. For the CDR3, the DNA is TGTGCCAGCAGCTTCGAAGGCGACGAGCAGTACTTC. Encoded protein: CASSFEGDEQYF.